The rows below give T cell receptor beta chains drawn from one sample of a study of blood T cell repertoires in COVID-19. TCRdb keeps only in-frame clones here, not all; method: immunoSEQ multiplex PCR. The sample contains around 450,000 clones, about 92% of which appear only once. Sample: PBMCs or T cells enriched from blood (not recorded which). The receptors here all came from a man between 18 and 35 years old who had recovered from COVID-19. The CDR3 runs from the conserved cysteine through the conserved F or W. The order of the fields is clone size, D gene, V gene, J gene, CDR3 DNA, CDR3 protein. The D gene is left open where the match is weak. Clone size is not always given. Where it is, it says once, few, many or a class for expanded clones.

>.|.|TRBV12-2|TRBJ1-4
TGTGCAAGTCGCTTAGCGAAGACAACCCCGACAACTAATGAAAAACTGTTTTTT
CASRLAKTTPTTNEKLFF
>.|TRBD2|TRBV20-1|TRBJ2-5
TGCAGTGCTCGTGGAGGGGCTAGCGGGAGTTCAGAGACCCAGTACTTC
CSARGGASGSSETQYF
>.|.|TRBV10-3|TRBJ1-2
TGTGCCATCAGGGACAGTAACTATGGCTACACCTTC
CAIRDSNYGYTF
>.|.|TRBV19|TRBJ1-6
TGTGCCAGTAGTATTCGGGCGTCGGGGAGTATGGTTAATTCACCCCTCCACTTT
CASSIRASGSMVNSPLHF
>.|.|TRBV2|TRBJ2-1
TGTGCCAGCAGTGCTTTGGGCAGGGGAGGGAATGAGCAGTTCTTC
CASSALGRGGNEQFF
>.|.|TRBV11-3|TRBJ2-5
TGTGCCAGCAGCAACGAGGGGGTAACCCAGTACTTC
CASSNEGVTQYF
>.|.|TRBV5-4|TRBJ1-2
TGTGCCAGCAACCAAGAAGGCAGGCTCGGCGCTGGCTACACCTTC
CASNQEGRLGAGYTF
>few|.|TRBV29-1|TRBJ1-1
TGCAGCGCCGTTCGGAACACTGAAGCTTTCTTT
CSAVRNTEAFF
>.|TRBD1|TRBV9|TRBJ1-4
TGTGCCAGCAGCCGGACAGGGTTTGAACTGTTTTTT
CASSRTGFELFF
>.|.|TRBV5-4|TRBJ1-2
TGTGCCAGCAGCCGCGAGGGGGAGAACTATGGCTACACCTTC
CASSREGENYGYTF
>.|.|TRBV7-9|TRBJ2-1
TGTGCCAGCAGCACGCAGGAGGGGGCCTCGCCCTTTTACAATGAGCAGTTCTTC
CASSTQEGASPFYNEQFF
>.|TRBD1|TRBV12-3/TRBV12-4|TRBJ2-2
TGTGCCAGCAGCCGTGACAGGGCCGGGGAGCTGTTTTTT
CASSRDRAGELFF
>once|.|TRBV2|TRBJ2-4
TGTGCCAGCAGTGGCACAGAAACACTAGCCAAAAACATTCAGTACTTC
CASSGTETLAKNIQYF
>.|TRBD1|TRBV6-5|TRBJ1-5
TGTGCCAGCAGCGCGGACAGGGTCAGCAATCAGCCCCAGCATTTT
CASSADRVSNQPQHF
>.|TRBD1|TRBV12-3/TRBV12-4|TRBJ1-2
TGTGCCAGTTCGGGACAGAACTATGGCTACACCTTC
CASSGQNYGYTF
>.|.|TRBV2|TRBJ2-7
TGTGCCAGCAGTGAAGCGTTTAGCTGGACATCCTACGAGCAGTACTTC
CASSEAFSWTSYEQYF
>.|.|TRBV5-6|TRBJ1-1
TGTGCCAGCAGCTTGAGGGGATTGAACACTGAAGCTTTCTTT
CASSLRGLNTEAFF
>.|TRBD2|TRBV7-9|TRBJ2-5
TGTGCCAGCAGCCCCGGCACTAGCGGGAGTTTGGATACCCAGTACTTC
CASSPGTSGSLDTQYF
>.|TRBD1|TRBV19|TRBJ2-1
TGTGCCAGTAGTATAGGAGGGGGCGACAATGAGCAGTTCTTC
CASSIGGGDNEQFF
>.|.|TRBV6-4|TRBJ1-2
TGTGCCAGCAGTGACTCGAGGACAGACCCCTTCTATGGCTACACCTTC
CASSDSRTDPFYGYTF